The rows below give T cell receptor beta chains drawn from one sample of a study of cytomegalovirus exposure and HLA in healthy donors. TCRdb's copy holds only in-frame clones and misses some; the assay was immunoSEQ multiplex PCR. The profile shows some 180,000 clones, roughly 10% of them singletons. The material sequenced was PBMCs. The source is a woman aged 25 to 45 in good health and CMV-seropositive. Each CDR3 is given with its conserved first and last residue. Fields, in order: CDR3 length, V gene, J gene, clone size, D gene, CDR3 protein, CDR3 DNA. D genes are given only for firm matches. A clone size is listed for some rows: how often the clone was seen (once, few, many), or a class if it is expanded.

len: 13; v_gene: TRBV11-1; j_gene: TRBJ1-1; abundance: -; d_gene: TRBD1; CDR3aa: CASSRPGQGIAFF; CDR3nt: TGTGCCAGCAGCCGCCCGGGACAGGGTATAGCTTTCTTT
len: 17; v_gene: TRBV5-5; j_gene: TRBJ2-7; abundance: -; d_gene: -; CDR3aa: CASSVQVNGQGKYEQYF; CDR3nt: TGTGCCAGCAGCGTTCAAGTAAACGGACAAGGCAAATACGAGCAGTACTTC
len: 16; v_gene: TRBV19; j_gene: TRBJ2-1; abundance: -; d_gene: TRBD2; CDR3aa: CASKPSGRAPYNEQFF; CDR3nt: TGTGCCAGTAAACCTAGCGGGAGGGCCCCCTACAATGAGCAGTTCTTC
len: 14; v_gene: TRBV5-1; j_gene: TRBJ2-5; abundance: few; d_gene: -; CDR3aa: CASGNSGLVETQYF; CDR3nt: TGCGCCAGCGGTAACTCAGGGCTAGTTGAGACCCAGTACTTC
len: 18; v_gene: TRBV5-3; j_gene: TRBJ2-1; abundance: -; d_gene: -; CDR3aa: CARPFPDLDRPLLNEQFF; CDR3nt: TGTGCCAGACCCTTTCCGGACCTTGACAGGCCCCTACTAAATGAGCAGTTCTTC
len: 16; v_gene: TRBV5-1; j_gene: TRBJ2-3; abundance: few; d_gene: -; CDR3aa: CASSKGGTLGTDTQYF; CDR3nt: TGCGCCAGCAGCAAGGGGGGGACCTTGGGCACAGATACGCAGTATTTT
len: 14; v_gene: TRBV30; j_gene: TRBJ2-6; abundance: -; d_gene: -; CDR3aa: CAWRGGQGANVLTF; CDR3nt: TGTGCCTGGAGGGGGGGGCAAGGGGCCAACGTCCTGACTTTC
len: 17; v_gene: TRBV10-2; j_gene: TRBJ2-7; abundance: few; d_gene: TRBD2; CDR3aa: CASSEKWGRTRTYEQYF; CDR3nt: TGCGCCAGCAGTGAGAAATGGGGGAGGACTAGGACCTACGAGCAGTACTTC
len: 15; v_gene: TRBV18; j_gene: TRBJ2-5; abundance: few; d_gene: -; CDR3aa: CASSPPSSSWETQYF; CDR3nt: TGTGCCAGCTCACCGCCTTCCAGTTCCTGGGAGACCCAGTACTTC
len: 13; v_gene: TRBV14; j_gene: TRBJ2-1; abundance: few; d_gene: -; CDR3aa: CASSQDMEGEQFF; CDR3nt: TGTGCCAGCAGCCAAGATATGGAGGGTGAGCAGTTCTTC
len: 14; v_gene: TRBV27; j_gene: TRBJ2-1; abundance: -; d_gene: TRBD2; CDR3aa: CASSGGPSYNEQFF; CDR3nt: TGTGCCAGTTCGGGAGGCCCCTCCTACAATGAGCAGTTCTTC
len: 15; v_gene: TRBV19; j_gene: TRBJ2-7; abundance: -; d_gene: -; CDR3aa: CASSMAGSSSYEQYF; CDR3nt: TGTGCCAGTAGTATGGCAGGAAGTAGCTCCTACGAGCAGTACTTC
len: 15; v_gene: TRBV4-1; j_gene: TRBJ2-1; abundance: few; d_gene: TRBD2; CDR3aa: CASSQLTSGHNEQFF; CDR3nt: TGCGCCAGCAGCCAATTGACTAGCGGCCACAATGAGCAGTTCTTC
len: 13; v_gene: TRBV27; j_gene: TRBJ2-7; abundance: -; d_gene: -; CDR3aa: CASSLALSYEQYF; CDR3nt: TGTGCCAGCAGTTTAGCCTTATCCTACGAGCAGTACTTC
len: 16; v_gene: TRBV9; j_gene: TRBJ2-2; abundance: few; d_gene: TRBD2; CDR3aa: CASSLRSGNGNGELFF; CDR3nt: TGTGCCAGCAGCCTACGTAGCGGGAACGGTAACGGGGAGCTGTTTTTT
len: 15; v_gene: TRBV4-1; j_gene: TRBJ1-1; abundance: few; d_gene: TRBD1; CDR3aa: CASSYRTGGAYEAFF; CDR3nt: TGCGCCAGCAGCTATCGGACAGGGGGCGCTTATGAAGCTTTCTTT
len: 16; v_gene: TRBV19; j_gene: TRBJ1-3; abundance: -; d_gene: TRBD1; CDR3aa: CASRLRDSLPGNTIYF; CDR3nt: TGTGCCAGTAGACTCCGGGACAGTTTACCTGGAAACACCATATATTTT
len: 14; v_gene: TRBV25-1; j_gene: TRBJ2-3; abundance: few; d_gene: -; CDR3aa: CASSESGSTDTQYF; CDR3nt: TGTGCCAGCAGTGAAAGCGGGAGCACAGATACGCAGTATTTT
len: 11; v_gene: TRBV2; j_gene: TRBJ2-7; abundance: few; d_gene: -; CDR3aa: CASRLLYEQYF; CDR3nt: TGTGCCAGCAGACTCCTCTACGAGCAGTACTTC
len: 18; v_gene: TRBV5-8; j_gene: TRBJ2-3; abundance: few; d_gene: TRBD2; CDR3aa: CASSFYLVAGGSTDTQYF; CDR3nt: TGTGCCAGCAGCTTCTATCTGGTTGCGGGAGGGTCCACAGATACGCAGTATTTT
len: 15; v_gene: TRBV30; j_gene: TRBJ1-4; abundance: -; d_gene: TRBD1; CDR3aa: CAWSVAGTGGYSLFF; CDR3nt: TGTGCCTGGAGTGTAGCCGGGACAGGGGGATATTCACTGTTTTTT
len: 15; v_gene: TRBV10-2; j_gene: TRBJ2-1; abundance: few; d_gene: TRBD2; CDR3aa: CASSEVRGTYNEQFF; CDR3nt: TGCGCCAGCAGTGAGGTGCGGGGGACCTACAATGAGCAGTTCTTC
len: 14; v_gene: TRBV19; j_gene: TRBJ2-7; abundance: -; d_gene: TRBD2; CDR3aa: CASDGGTPSYEQYF; CDR3nt: TGTGCCAGTGACGGGGGGACTCCTTCCTACGAGCAGTACTTC
len: 14; v_gene: TRBV15; j_gene: TRBJ1-5; abundance: -; d_gene: TRBD1; CDR3aa: CATRATGTNQPQHF; CDR3nt: TGTGCCACCCGAGCGACAGGGACAAATCAGCCCCAGCATTTT
len: 13; v_gene: TRBV11-2; j_gene: TRBJ1-2; abundance: few; d_gene: TRBD1; CDR3aa: CASSPTGPLDYTF; CDR3nt: TGTGCCAGCAGCCCGACAGGGCCCCTCGACTACACCTTC
len: 15; v_gene: TRBV7-2; j_gene: TRBJ2-3; abundance: -; d_gene: TRBD2; CDR3aa: CASSLTSGYTDTQYF; CDR3nt: TGTGCCAGCAGCCTGACTAGCGGTTACACAGATACGCAGTATTTT
len: 14; v_gene: TRBV27; j_gene: TRBJ2-3; abundance: few; d_gene: -; CDR3aa: CASSFRYSTDTQYF; CDR3nt: TGTGCCAGCAGTTTTCGGTATAGCACAGATACGCAGTATTTT
len: 16; v_gene: TRBV2; j_gene: TRBJ1-2; abundance: -; d_gene: TRBD1; CDR3aa: CASSEAVGTVVYGYTF; CDR3nt: TGTGCCAGCAGTGAAGCTGTCGGGACAGTTGTTTATGGCTACACCTTC
len: 13; v_gene: TRBV6-5; j_gene: TRBJ2-7; abundance: -; d_gene: TRBD1; CDR3aa: CATRGTGRYEQYF; CDR3nt: TGTGCCACCCGAGGGACAGGGAGGTACGAGCAGTACTTC
len: 14; v_gene: TRBV7-9; j_gene: TRBJ2-3; abundance: few; d_gene: -; CDR3aa: CASSLGELRHTQYF; CDR3nt: TGTGCCAGCAGCTTAGGGGAGTTACGGCATACGCAGTATTTT
len: 18; v_gene: TRBV5-1; j_gene: TRBJ2-7; abundance: few; d_gene: TRBD2; CDR3aa: CASSTRSGTSLKTYEQYF; CDR3nt: TGCGCCAGCAGTACCCGCTCCGGGACTAGCCTTAAAACCTACGAGCAGTACTTC
len: 15; v_gene: TRBV13; j_gene: TRBJ1-1; abundance: -; d_gene: -; CDR3aa: CASSETLKMNTEAFF; CDR3nt: TGTGCCAGCAGTGAGACTCTTAAAATGAACACTGAAGCTTTCTTT
len: 15; v_gene: TRBV30; j_gene: TRBJ2-3; abundance: few; d_gene: TRBD2; CDR3aa: CAWSGTSGGTDTQYF; CDR3nt: TGTGCCTGGAGTGGGACTAGCGGGGGCACAGATACGCAGTATTTT
len: 15; v_gene: TRBV5-1; j_gene: TRBJ2-7; abundance: few; d_gene: TRBD2; CDR3aa: CASSPTGTTSAEQYF; CDR3nt: TGCGCCAGCAGCCCAACCGGGACTACCTCGGCGGAGCAGTACTTC
len: 12; v_gene: TRBV10-3; j_gene: TRBJ2-7; abundance: few; d_gene: -; CDR3aa: CAIRDSSYEQYF; CDR3nt: TGTGCCATCAGGGACAGCTCCTACGAGCAGTACTTC
len: 18; v_gene: TRBV7-6; j_gene: TRBJ2-2; abundance: -; d_gene: TRBD2; CDR3aa: CASSSEPTGTNPTGELFF; CDR3nt: TGTGCCAGCAGCTCCGAACCAACCGGGACTAACCCAACCGGGGAGCTGTTTTTT
len: 15; v_gene: TRBV19; j_gene: TRBJ2-7; abundance: -; d_gene: TRBD2; CDR3aa: CASSMGLAALKEQYF; CDR3nt: TGTGCCAGTAGTATGGGACTAGCGGCCCTCAAGGAGCAGTACTTC
len: 16; v_gene: TRBV5-3; j_gene: TRBJ2-7; abundance: -; d_gene: -; CDR3aa: CARSSPCSPSSYEQYF; CDR3nt: TGTGCCAGAAGCTCCCCGTGTAGCCCTAGCTCCTACGAGCAGTACTTC
len: 15; v_gene: TRBV6-5; j_gene: TRBJ2-5; abundance: -; d_gene: -; CDR3aa: CASSYSGGSRETQYF; CDR3nt: TGTGCCAGCAGTTACTCTGGGGGCTCAAGAGAGACCCAGTACTTC